The 28 T cell receptor beta chains below were found in one sample sequenced in a study of cytomegalovirus exposure and HLA in healthy donors. Repertoires were generated with immunoSEQ multiplex PCR, while TCRdb's copy carries only in-frame clones and drops some. The sample records about 83,000 clones, 90% to 97% being singletons. Sequenced input: PBMCs. Receptors originate from a woman aged 18-29 years in good health and CMV-seronegative.

This clone was observed a handful of times. Other DNA sequences within the sample encode an identical CDR3. The chain recombines TRBV10-1 with TRBJ2-2; D unclear. In germline, CDR1 is WNHNN, CDR2 SYGVQD (reference sequence). The germline V and J ends were trimmed by 4 bases and 0 bases, with 6 bases remaining between them. This CDR3 is built from 14 residues. CDR3 amino acids: CASSAGSNTGELFF. CDR3 DNA: TGCGCCAGCAGTGCGGGTTCGAACACCGGGGAGCTGTTTTTT.

The V call is TRBV11-2, the J call TRBJ2-7; 15 nucleotides match TRBD2. The CDR3 spans 16 residues. Germline V gene sequence: CDR1 SGHAT, CDR2 FQNNGV. The J segment lost 8 bases and the V segment lost 2 bases, leaving 7 bases of the junction unmatched. The CDR3 DNA reads as TGTGCCAGCAGCTTATCCGGACTAGCGGGAGGGCCTCAGCAGTACTTC. Translating gives CASSLSGLAGGPQQYF.

V and J are TRBV5-4 and TRBJ1-1, with 7 bases that match TRBD1. The length of the CDR3 is 15 residues. Losses at the gene ends were 4 bases for V and 1 base for J; bases not matched to a gene: 7. In germline, CDR1 is SGHNT, CDR2 YYREEE (reference sequence). CDR3 sequence reads: CASSPLGQQNTEAFF. CDR3 bases: TGTGCCAGCAGCCCGCTGGGACAGCAGAACACTGAAGCTTTCTTT.

The chain recombines TRBV13 with TRBJ2-3, with 9 positions matching TRBD2. The CDR3 totals 16 residues. V was pared by 5 bases and J by 3 bases, with 9 bases of the junction left unmatched. Germline V gene lookup returns CDR1 PRHDT and CDR2 FYEKMQ (reference sequence). The CDR3 nucleotides read TGTGCCAGCAGCGTCCGGCGGGAGGGCCCAACAGATACGCAGTATTTT. Residues: CASSVRREGPTDTQYF.

The genes are TRBV2 and TRBJ2-7; D perhaps matches TRBD1 (6 bases). Germline values: CDR1 SNHLY, CDR2 FYNNEI. The CDR3 consists of 15 residues. V was shortened by 3 bases and J by 2 bases, with 14 bases between the two germline ends. The CDR3 reads CASSEGNGTPYEQYF. As DNA, the CDR3 is TGTGCCAGCAGTGAGGGGAACGGGACACCCTACGAGCAGTACTTC.

The chain combines TRBV18 with TRBJ2-5, with 12 positions matching TRBD2. There are 19 residues in the CDR3. Unmatched junction bases numbered 18, after V lost 8 bases and J lost 2 bases. Germline assignment: CDR1 KGHSH and CDR2 LQKENI. For the CDR3, the DNA is TGTGCCAGCACACGTTTTTTTCTAGCGGGAGGGATAACACAAGAGACCCAGTACTTC. Amino acids: CASTRFFLAGGITQETQYF.

The chain carries TRBV5-1 and TRBJ2-5; TRBD1 is a possible D gene (5 bases). The germline V and J ends were trimmed by 0 bases and 5 bases, with 11 bases remaining between them. This CDR3 contains 14 residues. CDR1 and CDR2 (germline): SGHRS, YFSETQ. This CDR3 reads CASSLGRARETQYF. DNA for the CDR3: TGCGCCAGCAGCTTGGGCAGGGCACGGGAGACCCAGTACTTC. Full variable domain (remainder filled in from reference TRBV5-1 and TRBJ2-5): KAGVTQTPRYLIKTRGQQVTLSCSPISGHRSVSWYQQTPGQGLQFLFEYFSETQRNKGNFPGRFSGRQFSNSRSEMNVSTLELGDSALYLCASSLGRARETQYFGPGTRLLVL.

This chain uses TRBV6-1 with TRBJ1-1; D may be TRBD1 (5 bases). Germline V gene data show CDR1 as MNHNS and CDR2 as SASEGT. The CDR3 totals 14 residues. Trimming removed 10 bases at V and 0 bases at J, with 15 bases between. The CDR3 region has the DNA TGTGCCATTGGAGGGGCGGGTATGAACACTGAAGCTTTCTTT. Translated: CAIGGAGMNTEAFF.

V gene TRBV19 combines with J gene TRBJ1-2, with a possible D match to TRBD1 (5 bases). The V gene lost 4 bases and the J gene lost 6 bases, with 15 bases spanning the gap. The CDR3 contains 14 residues. From germline, CDR1 is LNHDA and CDR2 SQIVND (reference sequence). Here the CDR3 reads CASSTSGGRHGYTF. CDR3 nucleotide sequence: TGTGCCAGTAGTACCTCTGGGGGGAGGCATGGCTACACCTTC.

The chain is built from TRBV6-5 and TRBJ2-7; D is possibly TRBD2 (5 bases). Trimming removed 3 bases at V and 3 bases at J, with 15 bases between. Per germline, CDR1 MNHEY and CDR2 SVGAGI. The CDR3 is 15 residues long. DNA for the CDR3: TGTGCCAGCAGTTATGTGGACCCGGGGAACTACGAGCAGTACTTC. This codes for CASSYVDPGNYEQYF.

The V call is TRBV5-4, the J call TRBJ2-5; D gene unclear. This CDR3 is built from 15 residues. Trimming removed 0 bases at V and 1 base at J, with 10 bases between. Germline loops: CDR1 SGHNT, CDR2 YYREEE (reference sequence). The CDR3 region is CASSLANGAQETQYF. CDR3 DNA sequence: TGTGCCAGCAGCTTGGCAAACGGAGCCCAAGAGACCCAGTACTTC.

The chain employs TRBV7-2 and TRBJ1-6, with TRBD1 as a possible D gene (6 bases). V gave up 5 bases and J gave up 7 bases, with 15 bases separating them. There are 15 residues in the CDR3. Germline-derived CDR1 and CDR2 are SGHTA and FQGNSA. For the CDR3, the DNA is TGTGCCAGCAGCCCAGGGGTAGGGAGAAATTCACCCCTCCACTTT. Translated, it gives CASSPGVGRNSPLHF.

The chain couples TRBV9 to TRBJ2-2; 9 nucleotides match TRBD2. Unmatched junction bases numbered 7, after V lost 0 bases and J lost 7 bases. Germline V gene data show CDR1 as SGDLS and CDR2 as YYNGEE. This CDR3 comprises 16 residues. CDR3 sequence (DNA): TGTGCCAGCAGCGTAGCTAGCGGGACGGGGAACGGGGAGCTGTTTTTT. This sequence encodes CASSVASGTGNGELFF.

The chain combines TRBV10-2 with TRBJ2-7; the match to TRBD1 covers 10 bases. CDR1 is WSHSY and CDR2 is SAAADI in the germline V gene. There are 14 residues in the CDR3. V gave up 9 bases and J gave up 1 base; unmatched junction bases: 6. CDR3 region: CASEDRGASYEQYF. CDR3 nucleotides: TGCGCCAGTGAGGACAGGGGGGCATCCTACGAGCAGTACTTC.

V and J are TRBV14 and TRBJ2-3; D is perhaps TRBD2 (6 bases). The germline gives CDR1 SGHDN, CDR2 FVKESK. V dropped 6 bases and J dropped 6 bases, with 16 bases sitting between them. There are 14 residues in the CDR3. In DNA, the CDR3 is TGTGCCAGCAGTTACCAGGGAGGACGGGATACGCAGTATTTT. Amino acid sequence: CASSYQGGRDTQYF.

The chain uses TRBV18 and TRBJ1-5; D is undetermined. Trimming removed 0 bases at V and 12 bases at J, with 6 bases between. Germline CDR1 and CDR2: KGHSH and LQKENI. This CDR3 region has 11 residues. The CDR3 DNA follows: TGTGCCAGCTCACCACCGTCCCTCCAGCATTTT. Translated: CASSPPSLQHF.

The chain couples TRBV15 to TRBJ2-5, with unresolved D. Germline V gives CDR1 LNHNV, CDR2 YYDKDF (reference sequence). V lost 1 base and J lost 2, with 5 bases in between. The CDR3 loop spans 13 amino acids. The CDR3 DNA follows: TGTGCCACCAGCAGAGCCCCACAAGAGACCCAGTACTTC. Its protein product is CATSRAPQETQYF.

This clone was observed a single time. The chain links TRBV9 to TRBJ2-2, with TRBD2 identical over 14 bases. The CDR3 extends over 17 amino acids. The V and J ends lost 0 bases and 5 bases, in that order; junction bases with no gene match: 3. Germline V gene data show CDR1 as SGDLS and CDR2 as YYNGEE. The CDR3 loop is CASSVGLAGGPTGELFF. The CDR3 DNA is TGTGCCAGCAGCGTAGGACTAGCGGGAGGGCCTACCGGGGAGCTGTTTTTT.

The V gene is TRBV7-9, the J gene TRBJ1-3, with D possibly being TRBD1 (5 bases). Germline loops: CDR1 SEHNR, CDR2 FQNEAQ (reference sequence). The CDR3 consists of 17 residues. The germline V and J ends were trimmed by 2 bases and 0 bases, with 14 bases remaining between them. CDR3 in DNA: TGTGCCAGCAGCTTATTCGACTGGGGCTACTCTGGAAACACCATATATTTT. Its translation is CASSLFDWGYSGNTIYF.

The CDR3 reads CASSDRGRGGWEQYF. CDR3 nucleotide sequence: TGTGCCAGCAGTGACAGGGGCCGCGGAGGATGGGAGCAGTACTTC. The chain uses TRBV27 and TRBJ2-7, with TRBD1 identical over 8 bases. This CDR3 region has 15 residues. V trimming: 5 bases; J trimming: 7 bases; junction bases outside the gene matches: 13. Germline V gene sequence: CDR1 MNHEY, CDR2 SMNVEV (reference sequence).

The chain has TRBV29-1 and TRBJ2-7, with 9 nucleotides matching TRBD2. CDR3 length: 16 residues. Germline trimming cut 0 bases from V and 3 bases from J; bases unmatched to any gene: 9. Germline V gives CDR1 SQVTM, CDR2 ANQGSEA. For the CDR3, the DNA is TGCAGCGTTGAAGACGGAACGAGCGGGAGGATCTACGAGCAGTACTTC. Protein product: CSVEDGTSGRIYEQYF.

This clone was counted once. The rearrangement links TRBV29-1 to TRBJ2-3; D call uncertain. This CDR3 region has 12 residues. Germline CDR1 and CDR2: SQVTM and ANQGSEA. V was clipped by 4 bases and J by 2 bases, with 7 bases between them. The chain's CDR3 is CSVVQNTDTQYF. The CDR3 region has the DNA TGCAGCGTTGTACAGAACACAGATACGCAGTATTTT.

The sample holds one count of this clone. The rearrangement uses TRBV6-5 and TRBJ1-5, with D hard to call. The CDR3 has 13 amino acids. The germline V gene has CDR1 MNHEY and CDR2 SVGAGI. The V end lost 0 bases, the J end lost 5 bases, and 5 bases lay between the germline ends. The CDR3 coding sequence is TGTGCCAGCAGTTACTCCCCTTATCAGCCCCAGCATTTT. Protein sequence: CASSYSPYQPQHF.

The chain uses TRBV2 and TRBJ1-3; D unclear. CDR1 and CDR2 (germline): SNHLY, FYNNEI. Between the trimmed V and J ends, which lost 3 bases and 2 bases, there was a span of 11 bases. The CDR3 is 15 residues long. The CDR3 loop reads CASSDLEGTGNTIYF. DNA for the CDR3: TGTGCCAGCAGTGACTTGGAGGGAACTGGAAACACCATATATTTT.

The chain carries TRBV6-6 and TRBJ2-7; D is uncertain. V gave up 8 bases and J gave up 5 bases, with 13 bases separating them. Germline V gene sequence: CDR1 MNHNY, CDR2 SVGAGI (reference sequence). The length of the CDR3 is 12 residues. CDR3 protein: CASADRPDEQYF. The CDR3 bases are TGTGCCAGCGCGGATCGTCCCGACGAGCAGTACTTC.

This chain joins TRBV27 and TRBJ1-1; TRBD1 matches at 10 bases. V lost 1 base to trimming and J lost 2 bases; unmatched junction nucleotides: 7. The CDR3 is made up of 17 amino acids. Germline CDR1 MNHEY, CDR2 SMNVEV (reference sequence). The CDR3 here is CASSLYPDRGANTEAFF. The CDR3 DNA reads TGTGCCAGCAGTTTATATCCGGACAGGGGGGCTAACACTGAAGCTTTCTTT.

The chain employs TRBV7-9 and TRBJ2-5; 10 bases agree with TRBD2. The CDR3 spans 15 residues. With V trimmed by 4 bases and J by 0 bases, 2 bases remained unmatched. Germline V CDR1 and CDR2: SEHNR, FQNEAQ (reference sequence). The CDR3 bases are TGTGCCAGCAGCTCAGCGGGAGGGTACCAAGAGACCCAGTACTTC. It translates to CASSSAGGYQETQYF.

This chain uses TRBV6-6 with TRBJ1-5; 8 bases fit TRBD1. The CDR3 loop spans 15 amino acids. V dropped 6 bases and J dropped 2; count of bases not matched to a gene: 6. Germline V gives CDR1 MNHNY, CDR2 SVGAGI (reference sequence). The CDR3 bases are TGTGCCAGCAGCAGCTCGACAGGGGGCAATCAGCCCCAGCATTTT. Amino acid sequence: CASSSSTGGNQPQHF.